The 2 T cell receptor beta chains below all came from one sample that was sequenced in a study of blood T cell repertoires in COVID-19. Some clones are missing from TCRdb's copy, which holds only in-frame ones; the method was immunoSEQ multiplex PCR. The data show some 180,000 clones, more than 75% seen once. Sequencing used peripheral blood. The receptors originated from a man in his forties with active or convalescent COVID-19.

The chain couples TRBV15 to TRBJ1-2, with a possible D match to TRBD1 (6 bases). In germline, CDR1 is LNHNV, CDR2 YYDKDF (reference sequence). The CDR3 spans 14 residues. Trimming cost V 0 bases and J 4 bases, with 9 bases left between them. CDR3 bases: TGTGCCACCAGCAGAGAAGGGGGGGTCTATGGCTACACCTTC. This gives the protein CATSREGGVYGYTF.

The CDR3 nucleotides read TGTGCCAGTAGTATAGAATGGACAGGGGGAGCTTTCTTT. Its protein product is CASSIEWTGGAFF. The gene calls are TRBV19 and TRBJ1-1, with 10 positions matching TRBD1. Germline V lookup: CDR1 LNHDA, CDR2 SQIVND (reference sequence). The CDR3 spans 13 residues. The J segment lost 10 bases and the V segment lost 0 bases, leaving 2 bases of the junction unmatched.